Each of the 7 T cell receptor beta chains below was sequenced from the same sample in a study of blood T cell repertoires in COVID-19. This table comes from immunoSEQ multiplex PCR, and its TCRdb copy is limited to in-frame clones, with some not included. In the table there are over 300,000 clones, around 91% of which are singletons. Specimen: peripheral blood. These receptors were obtained from a young man with active or convalescent COVID-19.

The chain employs TRBV2 and TRBJ1-1; D remains unclear. Germline V CDR1 and CDR2: SNHLY, FYNNEI. Trimming stripped 4 bases from V and 5 bases from J, with 5 bases between. The CDR3 sequence is 11 residues long. CDR3 in amino acids: CASSVHTEAFF. The CDR3 bases are TGTGCCAGCAGTGTCCATACTGAAGCTTTCTTT.

The chain is built from TRBV19 and TRBJ1-4; the D is unclear. Deletions cut 3 bases from V and 8 bases from J, with 13 bases between. Germline lookup yields CDR1 LNHDA and CDR2 SQIVND (reference sequence). The CDR3 runs to 14 residues. CDR3 region: CASSMARTREKLFF. The CDR3 nucleotides read TGTGCCAGTAGTATGGCTCGCACCAGAGAAAAACTGTTTTTT.

The rearrangement joins TRBV7-9 to TRBJ1-2; 7 nucleotides agree with TRBD1. Germline V gives CDR1 SEHNR, CDR2 FQNEAQ (reference sequence). CDR3 length equals 15 residues. The V and J ends lost 1 base and 4 bases, in that order; junction bases with no gene match: 6. The CDR3 here is CASSLDWTGGYGYTF. The CDR3 bases are TGTGCCAGCAGCTTAGATTGGACAGGCGGCTATGGCTACACCTTC.

The chain couples TRBV9 to TRBJ2-6, with D perhaps matching TRBD1 (6 bases). CDR3 length: 17 residues. V lost 6 bases to trimming and J lost 2 bases, with 18 bases between them. CDR1 SGDLS and CDR2 YYNGEE come from the germline V gene. The CDR3, as DNA: TGTGCCAGCAACGGAGAGGCAGGGGTCGCTGGGGCCAACGTCCTGACTTTC. Encoded protein: CASNGEAGVAGANVLTF. The full variable domain, with the rest looked up from reference TRBV9 and TRBJ2-6, is DSGVTQTPKHLITATGQRVTLRCSPRSGDLSVYWYQQSLDQGLQFLIQYYNGEERAKGNILERFSAQQFPDLHSELNLSSLELGDSALYFCASNGEAGVAGANVLTFGAGSRLTVL.

The genes are TRBV7-9 and TRBJ1-2, with 7 positions matching TRBD1. CDR1 and CDR2 from the germline V gene are SEHNR and FQNEAQ (reference sequence). The CDR3 contains 14 residues. Losses at the gene ends were 5 bases for V and 5 bases for J; bases not matched to a gene: 8. The CDR3 DNA follows: TGTGCCAGCAGCGACCGGGACAGCGTATATGGCTACACCTTC. It encodes CASSDRDSVYGYTF.

This clone has more than one count but fewer than ten. In nucleotides, the CDR3 is TGTGCCAGCAGTTTATTAATCGGACAATCTGGAAACACCATATATTTT. It codes for CASSLLIGQSGNTIYF. This chain connects TRBV28 to TRBJ1-3; D perhaps matches TRBD1 (5 bases). The germline V gene has CDR1 MDHEN and CDR2 SYDVKM. V was cut by 1 base and J by 1 base, with 11 bases left in between. The CDR3 runs 16 residues.

This chain uses TRBV19 with TRBJ1-4, with TRBD1 identical over 9 bases. The V gene's germline CDR1 is LNHDA and CDR2 SQIVND (reference sequence). Trimming at V came to 2 bases and at J to 8 bases, leaving 6 bases not matched to a gene. The CDR3 has 15 residues. The CDR3, as DNA: TGTGCCAGTAGTATATTACAGGGGGCAGGAGAAAAACTGTTTTTT. Translation gives CASSILQGAGEKLFF.